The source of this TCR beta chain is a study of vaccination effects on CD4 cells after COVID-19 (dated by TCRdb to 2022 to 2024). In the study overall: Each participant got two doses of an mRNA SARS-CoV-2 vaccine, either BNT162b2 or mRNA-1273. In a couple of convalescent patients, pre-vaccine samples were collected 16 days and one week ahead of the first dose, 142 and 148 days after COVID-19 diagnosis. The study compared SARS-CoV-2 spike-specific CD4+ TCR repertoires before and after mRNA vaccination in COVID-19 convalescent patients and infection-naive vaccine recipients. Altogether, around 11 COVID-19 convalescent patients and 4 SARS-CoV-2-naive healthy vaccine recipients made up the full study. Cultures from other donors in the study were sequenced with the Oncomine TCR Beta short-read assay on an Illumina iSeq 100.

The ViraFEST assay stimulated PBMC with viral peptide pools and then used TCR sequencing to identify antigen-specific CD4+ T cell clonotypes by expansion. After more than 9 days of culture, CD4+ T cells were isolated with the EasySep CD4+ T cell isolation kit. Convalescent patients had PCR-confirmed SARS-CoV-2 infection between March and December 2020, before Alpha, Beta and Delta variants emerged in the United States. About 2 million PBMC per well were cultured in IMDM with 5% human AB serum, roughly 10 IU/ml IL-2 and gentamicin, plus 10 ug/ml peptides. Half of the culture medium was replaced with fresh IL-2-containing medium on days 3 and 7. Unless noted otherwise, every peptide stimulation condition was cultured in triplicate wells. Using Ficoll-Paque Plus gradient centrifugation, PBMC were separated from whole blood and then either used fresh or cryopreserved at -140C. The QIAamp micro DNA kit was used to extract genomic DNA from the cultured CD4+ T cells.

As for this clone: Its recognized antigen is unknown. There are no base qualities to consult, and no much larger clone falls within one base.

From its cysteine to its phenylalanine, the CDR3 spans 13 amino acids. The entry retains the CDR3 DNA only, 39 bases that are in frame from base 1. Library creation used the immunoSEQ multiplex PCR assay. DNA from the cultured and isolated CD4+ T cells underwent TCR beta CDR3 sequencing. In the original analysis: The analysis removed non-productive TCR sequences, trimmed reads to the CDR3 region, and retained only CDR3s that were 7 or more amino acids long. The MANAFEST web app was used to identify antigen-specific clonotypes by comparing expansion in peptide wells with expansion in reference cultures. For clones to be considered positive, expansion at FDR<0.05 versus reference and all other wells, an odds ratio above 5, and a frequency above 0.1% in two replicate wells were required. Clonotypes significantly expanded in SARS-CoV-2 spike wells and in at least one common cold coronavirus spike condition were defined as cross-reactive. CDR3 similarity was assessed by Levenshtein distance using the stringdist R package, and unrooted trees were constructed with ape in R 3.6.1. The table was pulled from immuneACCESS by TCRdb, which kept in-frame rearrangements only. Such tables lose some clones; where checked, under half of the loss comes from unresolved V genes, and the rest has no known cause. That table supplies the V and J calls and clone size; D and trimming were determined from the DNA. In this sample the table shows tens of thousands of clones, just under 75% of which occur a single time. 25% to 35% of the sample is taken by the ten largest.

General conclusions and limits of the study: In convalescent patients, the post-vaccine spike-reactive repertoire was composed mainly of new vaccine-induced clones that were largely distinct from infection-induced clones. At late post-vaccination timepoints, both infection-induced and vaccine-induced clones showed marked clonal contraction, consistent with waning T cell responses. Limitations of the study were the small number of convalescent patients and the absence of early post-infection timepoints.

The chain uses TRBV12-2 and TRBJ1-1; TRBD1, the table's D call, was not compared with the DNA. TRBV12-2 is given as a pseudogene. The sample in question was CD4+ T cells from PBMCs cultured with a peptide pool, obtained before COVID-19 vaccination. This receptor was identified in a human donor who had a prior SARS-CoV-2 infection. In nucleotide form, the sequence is TGTGCAAGTTCGAAACACCCCAGGGGACCGGCTTTCTTT. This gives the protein CASSKHPRGPAFF.